This T cell receptor beta chain comes out of a study of OX40 agonist ivuxolimab in advanced cancers. About the study: Previous treatment with anti-PD-1, anti-PD-L1 or anti-CTLA-4 therapy was allowed; roughly 40% had received some.

Repertoires were generated with immunoSEQ multiplex PCR, while TCRdb's copy carries only in-frame clones and drops some. Of some 83,000 clones detected, approximately 83% appear once; the ten largest clones hold around 1.8%. In this sample, this clone turned up a few times. This CDR3 comprises 11 residues. V was cut by 5 bases and J by 9 bases, with 5 bases left in between. CDR1 is MNHNS, CDR2 SASEGT, per germline. The V gene is TRBV6-1, the J gene TRBJ1-6, with D unclear. The sequence was collected from an adult with an advanced solid tumor such as melanoma, head and neck, liver or kidney cancer. Material: CD4+ or CD8+ T cells sorted from blood, obtained in a trial of the OX40 agonist ivuxolimab. This CDR3 is CASSSGSPLHF. The CDR3 nucleotides are TGTGCCAGCAGTTCCGGTTCACCCCTCCACTTT.